This entry features one T cell receptor (beta chain) sequence. Its antigen is as yet unknown. V shed 8 bases and J shed 0 bases, with 8 bases lying between them. This CDR3 comprises 12 residues. The germline gives CDR1 MNHEY, CDR2 SVGAGI. These data are taken from a study of Ad26.COV2.S vaccination and SARS-CoV-2 variants. Across the study: Intramuscularly, Ad26.COV2.S was given either once or twice, 56 days apart.

Study conclusions and caveats: Marked by substantial breadth, spike-specific CD8+ and CD4+ T cell responses were reportedly seen after vaccination. Among vaccine recipients, spike-specific TCR breadth exceeded that of placebo recipients.

This table comes from immunoSEQ multiplex PCR, and its TCRdb copy is limited to in-frame clones, with some not included. The profile shows about 350,000 clones, roughly 85% of them singletons. Noted treatment: some 20 received Ad26.COV2.S at low or high dose, single or two shots; a few received placebo; per-sample allocation not given. All samples were drawn on day 63, counting from the first vaccine or placebo injection. The rearrangement uses TRBV6-5 and TRBJ2-7; D uncertain. Sequenced material: peripheral blood, taken in a trial of Ad26.COV2.S vaccine versus placebo. The sequence derives from a person aged 18-65 years who received the Ad26.COV2.S COVID-19 vaccine or a placebo. CDR3 residues: CASRVYSYEQYF. The CDR3 DNA reads TGTGCCAGCCGGGTCTACTCCTACGAGCAGTACTTC.